Each of the 18 T cell receptor beta chains below was sequenced from the same sample in a study of glioma-infiltrating T cells after dendritic cell vaccination. The table came from immunoSEQ multiplex PCR; TCRdb's copy has only in-frame clones and leaves some out. The sample includes 70,000 to 100,000 clones, around 83% seen only once; the top ten take 5.5% to 8%. Time point noted: after dendritic cell vaccination, including at tumor progression/relapse. Here the sequenced sample was blood, taken after dendritic cell vaccination. These receptors all stem from a human donor with glioblastoma.

The chain carries TRBV2 and TRBJ2-7; TRBD2 is a possible D gene (8 bases). The CDR3 contains 14 residues. From germline, CDR1 is SNHLY and CDR2 FYNNEI. The V gene lost 6 bases and the J gene lost 5 bases, with 17 bases spanning the gap. In nucleotides, the CDR3 is TGTGCCAGCAGCTCAGGGGGACTAGGAAACGAGCAGTACTTC. Translated, it gives CASSSGGLGNEQYF.

The chain joins TRBV4-1 to TRBJ2-7; D is perhaps TRBD1 (6 bases). This CDR3 has 14 residues. Germline CDR1 reads MGHRA; CDR2 reads YSYEKL. The V end was cut by 4 bases, the J end by 2 bases, with 12 bases between. The CDR3 reads CASSLGQGTYEQYF. CDR3 DNA: TGCGCCAGCAGCCTCGGGCAGGGGACCTACGAGCAGTACTTC.

J is TRBJ1-3 and V is TRBV6-1; the D gene is possibly TRBD1 (5 bases). This CDR3 is 14 amino acids long. Trimming removed 4 bases from V and 0 bases from J, with 7 bases in between. Per the germline V gene, CDR1 is MNHNS and CDR2 is SASEGT. CDR3 nucleotide sequence: TGTGCCAGCAGTGTTGACAGCTCTGGAAACACCATATATTTT. It is translated as CASSVDSSGNTIYF.

This clone was counted between two and nine times. The rearrangement joins TRBV27 to TRBJ1-4; 7 nucleotides agree with TRBD1. V shed 0 bases and J 0 bases; nucleotides not matched to a gene: 7. The CDR3 totals 18 residues. Per the germline V gene, CDR1 is MNHEY and CDR2 is SMNVEV (reference sequence). This CDR3 reads CASSLSARDSTTNEKLFF. The DNA for the CDR3 is TGTGCCAGCAGTTTATCGGCCCGGGACAGCACAACTAATGAAAAACTGTTTTTT.

The chain uses TRBV11-2 and TRBJ2-1; 7 bases align to TRBD1. Germline V gene lookup returns CDR1 SGHAT and CDR2 FQNNGV. V lost 2 bases, J lost 3 bases, and 10 bases stayed unmatched. This CDR3 region has 17 residues. The CDR3 coding sequence is TGTGCCAGCAGCTTACTCCCCGGACAGGATCTCTACAATGAGCAGTTCTTC. This gives the protein CASSLLPGQDLYNEQFF.

Concerning this clone itself: The sample holds other DNA sequences that translate to the same CDR3. The chain links TRBV9 to TRBJ2-2, with D perhaps matching TRBD2 (6 bases). The CDR3 runs to 16 residues. Trimming cost V 0 bases and J 0 bases, with 9 bases left between them. Germline V CDR1 and CDR2: SGDLS, YYNGEE. DNA of the CDR3: TGTGCCAGCAGCGTAGGGGGCGGGGCGAACACCGGGGAGCTGTTTTTT. Translation gives CASSVGGGANTGELFF.

V usage is TRBV4-3 and J usage is TRBJ1-4; 10 bases align to TRBD1. Germline loops: CDR1 LGHNA, CDR2 YSLEER. The V segment lost 4 bases and the J segment 6 bases; nucleotides outside the gene matches: 5. The CDR3 has 15 residues. CDR3 nucleotides: TGCGCCAGCAGCCCGAGAGGACAGGGGGATGAAAAACTGTTTTTT. This codes for CASSPRGQGDEKLFF.

The J gene is TRBJ1-4, the V gene TRBV6-5, with 8 bases fitting TRBD1. Germline-derived CDR1 and CDR2 are MNHEY and SVGAGI. The ends lost 5 bases at V and 6 bases at J; junction bases unmatched: 2. The CDR3 has 13 residues. This chain's CDR3 is CASSMTGDEKLFF. CDR3 in DNA: TGTGCCAGCAGTATGACAGGGGATGAAAAACTGTTTTTT.

The V gene is TRBV27, the J gene TRBJ1-6, with D uncertain. Deletions cut 7 bases from V and 5 bases from J, with 12 bases between. Germline CDR1 MNHEY, CDR2 SMNVEV (reference sequence). The CDR3 contains 14 residues. The CDR3 loop reads CASKMGDNNSPLHF. CDR3 nucleotide sequence: TGTGCCAGCAAGATGGGTGACAATAATTCACCCCTCCACTTT.

The chain uses TRBV4-1 and TRBJ2-7, with no clear D. The V gene lost 0 bases and the J gene lost 0 bases, with 18 bases spanning the gap. The CDR3 is made up of 18 amino acids. The germline V gene has CDR1 MGHRA and CDR2 YSYEKL. CDR3 residues: CASSQEAPGRPGSYEQYF. CDR3 nucleotides: TGCGCCAGCAGCCAAGAAGCCCCCGGCAGGCCCGGCTCCTACGAGCAGTACTTC.

J is TRBJ2-1 and V is TRBV28; 12 positions match TRBD2. Germline V gives CDR1 MDHEN, CDR2 SYDVKM. V shed 5 bases, J shed 5 bases, and the junction held 4 bases outside the gene matches. The CDR3 is 15 amino acids. The CDR3 bases are TGTGCCAGCAGTCCTGGACTAGCGGGGCACAATGAGCAGTTCTTC. Amino acids: CASSPGLAGHNEQFF.

The V and J genes are TRBV11-2 and TRBJ2-7, with a tentative D call TRBD2 (5 bases). Germline V gene sequence: CDR1 SGHAT, CDR2 FQNNGV. The ends were cut back, 6 bases at V and 3 bases at J, with 12 bases in the middle. This CDR3 contains 13 residues. The chain's CDR3 is CASREGSVYEQYF. In DNA form, the CDR3 reads TGTGCCAGCAGAGAGGGATCTGTCTACGAGCAGTACTTC.

This rearrangement joins TRBV27 to TRBJ2-3; D is perhaps TRBD2 (6 bases). The V end was cut by 6 bases, the J end by 2 bases, with 15 bases between. This CDR3 region has 15 residues. Germline CDR1 and CDR2: MNHEY and SMNVEV (reference sequence). As DNA, the CDR3 is TGTGCCAGCAGCCACAGCGGGTCCTACACAGATACGCAGTATTTT. This translates into CASSHSGSYTDTQYF.

V gene TRBV29-1 combines with J gene TRBJ2-2, with 7 bases identical to TRBD2. The CDR3 is made up of 11 amino acids. Germline V lookup: CDR1 SQVTM, CDR2 ANQGSEA. V lost 6 bases, J lost 6 bases, and 1 base stayed unmatched. CDR3 residues: CSVGGAGELFF. CDR3 DNA: TGCAGCGTGGGAGGGGCCGGGGAGCTGTTTTTT.

This clone came up a few times. The V gene is TRBV10-3, the J gene TRBJ1-1, with unresolved D. This CDR3 has 12 residues. Germline V CDR1 and CDR2: ENHRY, SYGVKD. Deletions cut 11 bases from V and 0 bases from J, with 10 bases between. The CDR3 is CALGGVNTEAFF. The DNA of the CDR3 is TGTGCCCTAGGCGGAGTGAACACTGAAGCTTTCTTT.

Written as DNA, the CDR3 is TGTGCCAGCAGCTTAGGAGTTGGGGCGGTGACCCAGTACTTC. It encodes CASSLGVGAVTQYF. V usage is TRBV7-8 and J usage is TRBJ2-5; TRBD1 might be the D (5 bases). CDR1 is SGHVS and CDR2 is FQNEAQ in the germline V gene. The CDR3 extends over 14 amino acids. V was trimmed by 1 base and J by 7 bases, leaving 13 bases between them.

The count of this clone is one. The chain carries TRBV7-3 and TRBJ1-2; 12 bases are a match to TRBD1. Trimming at V came to 5 bases and at J to 9 bases, leaving 4 bases not matched to a gene. CDR3 length equals 13 residues. CDR1 SGHTA and CDR2 FQGTGA come from the germline V gene. DNA for the CDR3: TGTGCCAGCAGCCAGGGACAGGGGGCTAGCTACACCTTC. It is translated as CASSQGQGASYTF. Variable domain in full (rest from reference TRBV7-3 and TRBJ1-2): GAGVSQTPSNKVTEKGKYVELRCDPISGHTALYWYRQSLGQGPEFLIYFQGTGAADDSGLPNDRFFAVRPEGSVSTLKIQRTERGDSAVYLCASSQGQGASYTFGSGTRLTVV.

This clone was counted a single time. Written as DNA, the CDR3 is TGTGCCAGCAGCGTAGGGGGCCTAGGGGTTGAGCAGTTCTTC. This codes for CASSVGGLGVEQFF. This rearrangement joins TRBV9 to TRBJ2-1, with D possibly TRBD1 on 5 matching bases. CDR1 and CDR2 from the germline V gene are SGDLS and YYNGEE. V lost 0 bases and J lost 9, with 13 bases in between. CDR3 length: 14 residues.